These 2 T cell receptor beta chains came from one sample sequenced in a study of shared clonotypes between healthy human individuals. Libraries were prepared by immunoSEQ multiplex PCR; TCRdb keeps only in-frame clonotypes and omits some of them. This table has about 980,000 clones, about three quarters appearing once. Material for sequencing was memory CD4+ T cells sorted from blood. Subset: CD45RA-negative fraction. The receptors come from a man aged 18 to 29 in good health.

J is TRBJ1-6 and V is TRBV7-2, with D perhaps TRBD1 (5 bases). Germline V gene lookup returns CDR1 SGHTA and CDR2 FQGNSA. V was cut by 5 bases and J by 5 bases, with 13 bases left in between. The CDR3 totals 15 residues. CDR3 in amino acids: CASSAPGRDNSPLHF. The CDR3 region has the DNA TGTGCCAGCAGCGCCCCGGGACGGGATAATTCACCCCTCCACTTT.

This chain connects TRBV5-1 to TRBJ2-5, with unresolved D. CDR1 and CDR2 (germline): SGHRS, YFSETQ. The CDR3 sequence is 14 residues long. V was trimmed by 1 base and J by 1 base, leaving 8 bases between them. CDR3 region: CASSLMGTQETQYF. The CDR3 DNA sequence: TGCGCCAGCAGCTTGATGGGAACCCAAGAGACCCAGTACTTC.